The 21 T cell receptor beta chains reported below all come from one sample, sequenced in a study of shared clonotypes between healthy human individuals. Method: immunoSEQ multiplex PCR; TCRdb's copy keeps in-frame clones and lacks some. The table lists approximately 590,000 clones, just under 97% of them singletons. Only CD45RO-negative cells positively selected for CCR7 counted as naive CD8 cells, so terminally differentiated effector memory CD45RA+ cells were excluded. The material sequenced was naive CD8+ T cells sorted from blood. These receptors came from a woman in her 30s in good health.

This clone has just one count. The CDR3, as DNA: TGTGCCAGCAGTCTTACGAGCTCCTACAATGAGCAGTTCTTC. It encodes CASSLTSSYNEQFF. The rearrangement joins TRBV27 to TRBJ2-1, with D hard to call. Germline loops: CDR1 MNHEY, CDR2 SMNVEV (reference sequence). Trimming shortened V by 5 bases and J by 0 bases, and 8 bases separated the two germline ends. The CDR3 sequence is 14 residues long.

The chain couples TRBV7-9 to TRBJ1-5; unclear D gene. The CDR3 contains 13 residues. Germline lookup yields CDR1 SEHNR and CDR2 FQNEAQ (reference sequence). Deletions cut 4 bases from V and 6 bases from J, with 10 bases between. The CDR3 sequence is CASSSGRGQPQHF. CDR3 nucleotides: TGTGCCAGCAGCTCGGGCCGCGGTCAGCCCCAGCATTTT.

CDR3 in amino acids: CATSSSSGANVLTF. The CDR3 DNA reads TGTGCCACCAGCAGTAGCTCTGGGGCCAACGTCCTGACTTTC. The chain links TRBV15 to TRBJ2-6; D is unresolved. The V gene lost 3 bases and the J gene lost 0 bases, with 3 bases spanning the gap. Germline lookup yields CDR1 LNHNV and CDR2 YYDKDF (reference sequence). This CDR3 has 14 residues. Based on the CDR3 plus reference TRBV15 and TRBJ2-6, the full variable domain is DAMVIQNPRYQVTQFGKPVTLSCSQTLNHNVMYWYQQKSSQAPKLLFHYYDKDFNNEADTPDNFQSRRPNTSFCFLDIRSPGLGDTAMYLCATSSSSGANVLTFGAGSRLTVL.

The sample holds one count of this clone. V is TRBV7-9 and J is TRBJ2-1; 8 bases align to TRBD2. The CDR3 contains 16 residues. Germline V gene sequence: CDR1 SEHNR, CDR2 FQNEAQ (reference sequence). With 1 base clipped from V and 0 bases from J, the junction kept 2 bases outside the gene matches. CDR3: CASSLELAGSYNEQFF. The CDR3 DNA reads as TGTGCCAGCAGCTTAGAGCTAGCGGGCTCCTACAATGAGCAGTTCTTC.

The V gene is TRBV9, the J gene TRBJ2-5; the D is unclear. The length of the CDR3 is 11 residues. V lost 3 bases to trimming and J lost 10 bases, with 10 bases between them. Per germline, CDR1 SGDLS and CDR2 YYNGEE. In DNA, the CDR3 is TGTGCCAGCAGCGGCTTATCGGGCCAGTACTTC. It is translated as CASSGLSGQYF.

The chain is built from TRBV4-1 and TRBJ1-5; D is uncertain. V gave up 4 bases and J gave up 7 bases, with 14 bases separating them. Per the germline V gene, CDR1 is MGHRA and CDR2 is YSYEKL. This CDR3 region has 14 residues. CDR3 amino acids: CASSLGIAKQPQHF. The DNA for the CDR3 is TGCGCCAGCAGCCTCGGGATAGCGAAGCAGCCCCAGCATTTT.

This clone was found once. The J gene is TRBJ2-1, the V gene TRBV27, with 9 nucleotides matching TRBD2. This CDR3 spans 16 amino acids. The trim removed 6 bases at V and 8 bases at J, leaving 14 bases unmatched. Germline CDR1 is MNHEY and CDR2 is SMNVEV (reference sequence). CDR3 loop: CASRLLAGKPWDEQFF. The CDR3 DNA reads as TGTGCCAGCAGGTTACTAGCGGGTAAGCCTTGGGATGAGCAGTTCTTC.

This clone was seen more than once but under ten times. Different DNA sequences within this sample yield the same CDR3. The chain couples TRBV27 to TRBJ2-7; TRBD2 aligns across 8 bases. CDR1 is MNHEY, CDR2 SMNVEV, per germline (reference sequence). This CDR3 is built from 13 residues. With 4 bases clipped from V and 2 bases from J, the junction kept 1 base outside the gene matches. This chain's CDR3 is CASSSGGAYEQYF. In DNA, the CDR3 is TGTGCCAGCAGTTCGGGGGGGGCCTACGAGCAGTACTTC.

The V gene is TRBV27, the J gene TRBJ2-2; 8 bases map to TRBD2. The J segment lost 5 bases and the V segment lost 3 bases, leaving 5 bases of the junction unmatched. Germline CDR1 reads MNHEY; CDR2 reads SMNVEV (reference sequence). CDR3 length: 15 residues. This CDR3 reads CASSFEREGTGELFF. The CDR3 bases are TGTGCCAGCAGTTTTGAACGGGAGGGGACCGGGGAGCTGTTTTTT.

The chain combines TRBV27 with TRBJ1-2; D remains unclear. The germline V gene encodes CDR1 MNHEY and CDR2 SMNVEV (reference sequence). The V end lost 3 bases, the J end lost 4 bases, and 15 bases lay between the germline ends. The CDR3 spans 15 residues. The CDR3 DNA is TGTGCCAGCAGTTTGACGCGGACCTCTACCTATGGCTACACCTTC. Translating gives CASSLTRTSTYGYTF.

The chain is built from TRBV27 and TRBJ2-1; 8 bases line up with TRBD1. This CDR3 has 14 amino acids. Germline V CDR1 and CDR2: MNHEY, SMNVEV (reference sequence). The J segment lost 7 bases and the V segment lost 1 base, leaving 3 bases of the junction unmatched. The CDR3, as DNA: TGTGCCAGCAGTTTATGGGACAGGATGAATGAGCAGTTCTTC. Protein: CASSLWDRMNEQFF.

V gene TRBV30 combines with J gene TRBJ2-3; the D is unclear. With 5 bases removed from V and 0 bases from J, the gap between germline ends came to 15 bases. Germline values: CDR1 GTSNPN, CDR2 SVGIG (reference sequence). This CDR3 has 15 amino acids. CDR3 residues: CAWFIGEKSTDTQYF. Written as DNA, the CDR3 is TGTGCCTGGTTTATAGGCGAAAAGAGCACAGATACGCAGTATTTT.

CDR3 sequence: CASSLVGREDISYTF. The CDR3, as DNA: TGTGCCAGCAGCTTGGTGGGCAGGGAAGATATAAGCTACACCTTC. The rearrangement joins TRBV5-6 to TRBJ1-2, with D tentatively TRBD1 (5 bases). Trimming removed 0 bases at V and 9 bases at J, with 18 bases between. This CDR3 contains 15 residues. The germline V gene encodes CDR1 SGHDT and CDR2 YYEEEE.

The chain employs TRBV4-1 and TRBJ2-1; 13 bases are shared with TRBD2. The J segment lost 8 bases and the V segment lost 2 bases, leaving 6 bases of the junction unmatched. This CDR3 has 16 amino acids. From germline, CDR1 is MGHRA and CDR2 YSYEKL. CDR3 bases: TGCGCCAGCAGCCAATTGACTAGCGGGAGGCCGGATGAGCAGTTCTTC. Residues: CASSQLTSGRPDEQFF.

This clone was observed a few times. J is TRBJ2-1 and V is TRBV6-1; D unresolved. V lost 5 bases and J 4 bases, leaving 9 bases between the germline ends. CDR1 is MNHNS, CDR2 SASEGT, per germline. The CDR3 sequence is 13 residues long. CDR3 coding DNA: TGTGCCAGCAGTCCGTTAGGTTACAATGAGCAGTTCTTC. Its translation is CASSPLGYNEQFF.

The rearrangement links TRBV18 to TRBJ1-4, with TRBD1 as a possible D gene (5 bases). This CDR3 comprises 16 residues. Looked up from germline, CDR1 is KGHSH and CDR2 is LQKENI. Trimming shortened V by 6 bases and J by 2 bases, and 16 bases separated the two germline ends. The CDR3 is CASSDRRQSTNEKLFF. The CDR3 nucleotides are TGTGCCAGCTCGGATCGAAGACAGAGCACTAATGAAAAACTGTTTTTT.

On this clone itself: At one end, the junction sequence differs from germline, possibly due to a read error. This rearrangement joins TRBV5-6 to TRBJ2-7; 9 nucleotides line up with TRBD2. The CDR3 consists of 12 residues. The germline V gene encodes CDR1 SGHDT and CDR2 YYEEEE. Here the CDR3 reads CASSWGSGRPSF. As DNA, the CDR3 is TGTGCCAGCAGCTGGGGCAGCGGGAGGCCATCCTTC.

The V call is TRBV7-9, the J call TRBJ2-7; 10 bases line up with TRBD2. This CDR3 is built from 14 residues. Trimming at V came to 6 bases and at J to 0 bases, leaving 2 bases not matched to a gene. The germline V gene has CDR1 SEHNR and CDR2 FQNEAQ (reference sequence). The CDR3 spells CASRGLAYSYEQYF. As DNA, the CDR3 is TGTGCCAGCAGGGGACTAGCGTACTCCTACGAGCAGTACTTC.

The chain combines TRBV6-5 with TRBJ2-1, with D perhaps matching TRBD2 (5 bases). Trimming cost V 7 bases and J 4 bases, with 14 bases left between them. Germline V gives CDR1 MNHEY, CDR2 SVGAGI. This CDR3 region has 14 residues. The DNA of the CDR3 is TGTGCCAGCAACCCCGAGGGTTTTTACAATGAGCAGTTCTTC. Amino acid sequence: CASNPEGFYNEQFF.

Only one count was recorded for this clone. Other DNA sequences in this sample translate to the same CDR3. The gene calls are TRBV27 and TRBJ2-7, with TRBD2 matching over 12 bases. Germline values: CDR1 MNHEY, CDR2 SMNVEV (reference sequence). This CDR3 region has 16 residues. V shed 2 bases, J shed 4 bases, and the junction held 6 bases outside the gene matches. In DNA form, the CDR3 reads TGTGCCAGCAGTTTAGTGCTAGCGGGAGGGGGGTACGAGCAGTACTTC. Its protein product is CASSLVLAGGGYEQYF.

Points on this clone: Within the sample, other DNA sequences also encode this same CDR3. The chain joins TRBV11-2 to TRBJ2-1; 10 nucleotides agree with TRBD2. Germline CDR1 SGHAT, CDR2 FQNNGV. The CDR3 contains 15 residues. V was pared by 1 base and J by 4 bases, with 1 base of the junction left unmatched. CDR3 residues: CASSLGTSGYNEQFF. The CDR3 DNA sequence: TGTGCCAGCAGCTTAGGGACTAGCGGATACAATGAGCAGTTCTTC.